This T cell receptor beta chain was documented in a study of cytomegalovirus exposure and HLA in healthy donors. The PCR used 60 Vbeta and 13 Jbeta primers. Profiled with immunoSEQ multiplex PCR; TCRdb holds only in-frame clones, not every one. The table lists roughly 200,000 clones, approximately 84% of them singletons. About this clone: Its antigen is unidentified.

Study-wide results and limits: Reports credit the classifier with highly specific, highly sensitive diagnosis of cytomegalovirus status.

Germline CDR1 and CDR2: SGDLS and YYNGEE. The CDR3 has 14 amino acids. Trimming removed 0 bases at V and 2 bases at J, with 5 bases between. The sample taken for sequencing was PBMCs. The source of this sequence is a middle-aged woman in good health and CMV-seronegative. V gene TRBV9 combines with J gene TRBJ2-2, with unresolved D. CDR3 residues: CASSVALNTGELFF. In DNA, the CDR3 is TGTGCCAGCAGCGTAGCGTTAAACACCGGGGAGCTGTTTTTT.